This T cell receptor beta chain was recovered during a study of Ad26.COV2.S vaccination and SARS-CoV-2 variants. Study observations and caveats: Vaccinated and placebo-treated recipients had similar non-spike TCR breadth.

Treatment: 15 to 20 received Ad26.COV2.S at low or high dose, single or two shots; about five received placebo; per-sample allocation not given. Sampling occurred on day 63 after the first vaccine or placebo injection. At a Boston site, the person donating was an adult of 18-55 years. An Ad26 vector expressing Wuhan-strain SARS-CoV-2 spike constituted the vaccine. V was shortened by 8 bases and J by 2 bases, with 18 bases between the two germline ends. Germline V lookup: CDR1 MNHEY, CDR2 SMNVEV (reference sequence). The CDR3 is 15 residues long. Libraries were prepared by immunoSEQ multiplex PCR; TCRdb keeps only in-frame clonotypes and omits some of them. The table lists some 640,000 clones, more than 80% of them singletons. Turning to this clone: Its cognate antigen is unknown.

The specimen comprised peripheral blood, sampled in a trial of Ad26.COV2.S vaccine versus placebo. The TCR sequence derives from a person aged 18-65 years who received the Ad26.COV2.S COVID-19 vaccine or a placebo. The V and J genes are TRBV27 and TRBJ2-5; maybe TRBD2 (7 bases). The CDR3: CASGAGDTFQETQYF. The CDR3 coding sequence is TGTGCCAGCGGTGCGGGGGACACGTTTCAAGAGACCCAGTACTTC.